These 24 T cell receptor beta chains originate from one sample sequenced in a study of T cell clones after liver transplantation. Method: immunoSEQ multiplex PCR; TCRdb's copy keeps in-frame clones and lacks some. The sample lists nearly 45,000 clones, 85% to 90% occurring once. Sequenced material: CD4+ T cells from blood, taken 24 months after liver transplant. The receptors were sampled from a human patient who received a liver transplant. The graft donor may be the source of some T cells.

The chain recombines TRBV28 with TRBJ1-3; weak D call: TRBD1 (5 bases). V lost 3 bases to trimming and J lost 4 bases, with 22 bases between them. The CDR3 has 18 amino acids. CDR1 and CDR2 (germline): MDHEN, SYDVKM. The DNA of the CDR3 is TGTGCCAGCAGTTTGAACGGACACCCGGATTCTCTGGGAAACACCATATATTTT. Its translation: CASSLNGHPDSLGNTIYF.

The genes are TRBV10-3 and TRBJ1-1, with TRBD1 matching 8 bases. This CDR3 is 15 amino acids long. V gave up 4 bases and J gave up 5 bases; unmatched junction bases: 9. CDR1 and CDR2 (germline): ENHRY, SYGVKD. The DNA for the CDR3 is TGTGCCATCAGTGTAGAGACAGGGGTTAAAACTGAAGCTTTCTTT. Translated, it gives CAISVETGVKTEAFF.

This clone was observed a single time. V and J are TRBV2 and TRBJ1-5; D call uncertain. V dropped 1 base and J dropped 5 bases, with 9 bases sitting between them. The V gene's germline CDR1 is SNHLY and CDR2 FYNNEI. This CDR3 is built from 14 residues. The CDR3 DNA reads TGTGCCAGCAGTGAAGGTGGAGATTATCAGCCCCAGCATTTT. Translated: CASSEGGDYQPQHF.

The rearrangement uses TRBV5-1 and TRBJ1-5, with 7 bases fitting TRBD1. Germline lookup yields CDR1 SGHRS and CDR2 YFSETQ. Germline trimming cut 0 bases from V and 7 bases from J; bases unmatched to any gene: 4. The CDR3 runs 14 residues. The CDR3 region is CASSLGQGSQPQHF. The DNA for the CDR3 is TGCGCCAGCAGCTTGGGACAGGGAAGCCAGCCCCAGCATTTT.

The J gene is TRBJ2-1, the V gene TRBV11-3, with D perhaps matching TRBD1 (6 bases). The CDR3 consists of 15 residues. V lost 4 bases and J 4 bases, leaving 14 bases between the germline ends. The germline CDR1 and CDR2 sequences are SGHNT and YENEEA. The CDR3 bases are TGTGCCAGCAGCTCCGGGACAACGTATTACAATGAGCAGTTCTTC. As protein: CASSSGTTYYNEQFF.

The rearrangement links TRBV6-1 to TRBJ2-2; 7 bases agree with TRBD1. The CDR3 runs to 17 residues. Germline CDR1 and CDR2: MNHNS and SASEGT. Trimming removed 2 bases from V and 2 bases from J; junction bases left unmatched: 8. The CDR3 protein is CASSERATGANTGELFF. For the CDR3, the DNA is TGTGCCAGCAGTGAACGGGCAACAGGGGCCAACACCGGGGAGCTGTTTTTT.

The chain combines TRBV27 with TRBJ1-6; 10 bases match TRBD1. The V gene's germline CDR1 is MNHEY and CDR2 SMNVEV (reference sequence). The CDR3 totals 16 residues. Unmatched junction bases numbered 10, after V lost 5 bases and J lost 9 bases. The CDR3 region is CASSPHGQGVGSPLHF. For the CDR3, the DNA is TGTGCCAGCAGTCCCCACGGACAGGGGGTAGGTTCACCCCTCCACTTT.

This sequence joins TRBV9 and TRBJ2-5, with a possible D match to TRBD1 (5 bases). Germline-derived CDR1 and CDR2 are SGDLS and YYNGEE. There are 16 residues in the CDR3. Trimming shortened V by 0 bases and J by 0 bases, and 12 bases separated the two germline ends. In nucleotides, the CDR3 is TGTGCCAGCAGCGTAGAGGACACTTGGTACCAAGAGACCCAGTACTTC. It yields the protein CASSVEDTWYQETQYF.

The chain uses TRBV5-3 and TRBJ1-3, with D hard to call. TRBV5-3 carries the ORF label, with uncertain function. V lost 5 bases to trimming and J lost 0 bases, with 27 bases between them. The CDR3 spans 20 residues. CDR3 region: CARSWRRPDQRPNSGNTIYF. CDR3 coding DNA: TGTGCCAGAAGTTGGCGGAGACCTGACCAACGGCCCAACTCTGGAAACACCATATATTTT.

The V call is TRBV11-2, the J call TRBJ1-1; 9 bases map to TRBD1. Germline V gene lookup returns CDR1 SGHAT and CDR2 FQNNGV. J lost 3 bases, V lost 2 bases, and 7 bases had no gene match. The length of the CDR3 is 16 residues. CDR3 residues: CASSLRHRGRDTEAFF. The CDR3 nucleotides read TGTGCCAGCAGCTTAAGGCACAGGGGGCGAGACACTGAAGCTTTCTTT.

V gene TRBV7-9 combines with J gene TRBJ2-3, with 8 bases identical to TRBD1. Germline V CDR1 and CDR2: SEHNR, FQNEAQ (reference sequence). The CDR3 is made up of 15 amino acids. Germline trimming cut 5 bases from V and 6 bases from J; bases unmatched to any gene: 10. The CDR3 bases are TGTGCCAGCAGCCGACGGGACAGGAGGGTGGATACGCAGTATTTT. Its protein product is CASSRRDRRVDTQYF.

The chain is built from TRBV28 and TRBJ2-1; D unresolved. The V gene lost 2 bases and the J gene lost 4 bases, with 15 bases spanning the gap. Per the germline V gene, CDR1 is MDHEN and CDR2 is SYDVKM. This CDR3 has 16 amino acids. The CDR3, as DNA: TGTGCCAGCAGTTTAGAAGGGCGGCGATTATACAATGAGCAGTTCTTC. Translation: CASSLEGRRLYNEQFF. Filled out from reference TRBV28 and TRBJ2-1, the complete variable domain reads DVKVTQSSRYLVKRTGEKVFLECVQDMDHENMFWYRQDPGLGLRLIYFSYDVKMKEKGDIPEGYSVSREKKERFSLILESASTNQTSMYLCASSLEGRRLYNEQFFGPGTRLTVL.

This clone was observed once. The rearrangement joins TRBV11-1 to TRBJ1-6; no clear D gene. This CDR3 is 13 amino acids long. Germline CDR1 reads SGHAT; CDR2 reads FQDESV (reference sequence). Trimming left V 1 base short and J 9 bases short, with 7 bases between. The CDR3 region has the DNA TGTGCCAGCAGCTTAGGAAGCAGTTCACCCCTCCACTTT. It yields the protein CASSLGSSSPLHF.

The chain recombines TRBV5-1 with TRBJ2-3, with 7 bases identical to TRBD2. Trimming at V came to 1 base and at J to 3 bases, leaving 5 bases not matched to a gene. CDR1 is SGHRS, CDR2 YFSETQ, per germline. The length of the CDR3 is 15 residues. CDR3 nucleotides: TGCGCCAGCAGCTTGCTGGGGACTACTACAGATACGCAGTATTTT. Residues: CASSLLGTTTDTQYF. Using reference TRBV5-1 and TRBJ2-3 for the parts outside the CDR3, the full variable domain is KAGVTQTPRYLIKTRGQQVTLSCSPISGHRSVSWYQQTPGQGLQFLFEYFSETQRNKGNFPGRFSGRQFSNSRSEMNVSTLELGDSALYLCASSLLGTTTDTQYFGPGTRLTVL.

This clone was observed once. The rearrangement uses TRBV7-7 and TRBJ2-5, with 7 bases matching TRBD2. CDR3 length: 14 residues. With V trimmed by 6 bases and J by 5 bases, 9 bases remained unmatched. Per germline, CDR1 SSHAT and CDR2 FNYEAQ (reference sequence). The CDR3 DNA reads as TGTGCCAGCAGTCCAATGGGGGAGGGGGAGACCCAGTACTTC. Translating it yields CASSPMGEGETQYF.

The chain employs TRBV7-2 and TRBJ1-6; D call uncertain. Between the trimmed V and J ends, which lost 1 base and 14 bases, there was a span of 9 bases. The CDR3 runs 12 residues. From germline, CDR1 is SGHTA and CDR2 FQGNSA. The chain's CDR3 is CASSLVTATLHF. In nucleotides, the CDR3 is TGTGCCAGCAGCTTAGTAACAGCCACCCTCCACTTT.

The chain uses TRBV9 and TRBJ1-5; D gene uncertain. The CDR3 covers 15 residues. Trimming cost V 2 bases and J 1 base, with 10 bases left between them. Germline loops: CDR1 SGDLS, CDR2 YYNGEE. CDR3 in amino acids: CASSVGGQSNQPQHF. The CDR3 region has the DNA TGTGCCAGCAGCGTTGGAGGGCAGAGCAATCAGCCCCAGCATTTT.

The chain employs TRBV27 and TRBJ1-3; no definite D call. Germline CDR1 reads MNHEY; CDR2 reads SMNVEV (reference sequence). Trimming stripped 2 bases from V and 0 bases from J, with 8 bases between. The CDR3 is made up of 15 amino acids. In DNA form, the CDR3 reads TGTGCCAGCAGTTTAAGAGGATTCTCTGGAAACACCATATATTTT. Its protein is CASSLRGFSGNTIYF.

This clone was seen only once. The chain uses TRBV27 and TRBJ2-6; 8 nucleotides align to TRBD1. V gave up 5 bases and J gave up 0 bases; unmatched junction bases: 9. The CDR3 totals 18 residues. The V gene's germline CDR1 is MNHEY and CDR2 SMNVEV (reference sequence). CDR3 in amino acids: CASSLRQGKLSGANVLTF. CDR3 DNA sequence: TGTGCCAGCAGTCTCCGACAGGGGAAACTCTCTGGGGCCAACGTCCTGACTTTC.

V and J are TRBV7-2 and TRBJ2-3; TRBD1 is a possible D gene (6 bases). V lost 6 bases to trimming and J lost 5 bases, with 12 bases between them. The CDR3 extends over 13 amino acids. Germline CDR1 reads SGHTA; CDR2 reads FQGNSA. CDR3 amino acids: CASRGQGGDTQYF. CDR3 bases: TGTGCCAGCAGGGGGCAAGGGGGAGATACGCAGTATTTT.

The chain carries TRBV5-1 and TRBJ1-4, with TRBD1 matching 7 bases. With V trimmed by 1 base and J by 5 bases, 5 bases remained unmatched. Per the germline V gene, CDR1 is SGHRS and CDR2 is YFSETQ. This CDR3 is built from 15 residues. Written as DNA, the CDR3 is TGCGCCAGCAGCTTGACAGGGGAGGTGAATGAAAAACTGTTTTTT. Protein: CASSLTGEVNEKLFF.

V and J are TRBV7-2 and TRBJ1-2, with D possibly TRBD1 on 5 matching bases. This CDR3 region has 12 residues. Germline loops: CDR1 SGHTA, CDR2 FQGNSA. Deletions cut 3 bases from V and 7 bases from J, with 9 bases between. The DNA for the CDR3 is TGTGCCAGCAGCTTGCAGGGTATTGGCTACACCTTC. Translating it yields CASSLQGIGYTF. The full variable domain, rest sourced from reference TRBV7-2 and TRBJ1-2, is GAGVSQSPSNKVTEKGKDVELRCDPISGHTALYWYRQSLGQGLEFLIYFQGNSAPDKSGLPSDRFSAERTGGSVSTLTIQRTQQEDSAVYLCASSLQGIGYTFGSGTRLTVV.

This chain joins TRBV10-2 and TRBJ2-1; the D is unclear. Trimming stripped 7 bases from V and 4 bases from J, with 14 bases between. Looked up from germline, CDR1 is WSHSY and CDR2 is SAAADI. The CDR3 sequence is 14 residues long. For the CDR3, the DNA is TGCGCCAGCACCCTACTACCCCAATACAATGAGCAGTTCTTC. Residues: CASTLLPQYNEQFF.

The chain couples TRBV5-1 to TRBJ1-5; D not certain. Trimming took off 0 bases at V and 5 bases at J, with 6 bases between the two ends. The CDR3 totals 13 residues. The V gene's germline CDR1 is SGHRS and CDR2 YFSETQ. The chain's CDR3 is CASSLAPDQPQHF. The CDR3 region has the DNA TGCGCCAGCAGCTTGGCTCCAGATCAGCCCCAGCATTTT.